This T cell receptor beta chain was documented in a study of shared clonotypes between healthy human individuals. In replicate PCRs of sorted subsets, 150 to 200 ng DNA, roughly 27,000 T cell genomes, was used. TCRdb's copy holds only in-frame clones and misses some; the assay was immunoSEQ multiplex PCR. The data hold 2,100,000 or so clones, with approximately 94% observed a single time. There are 16 residues in the CDR3. Germline CDR1 reads SGDLS; CDR2 reads YYNGEE. Trimming took off 0 bases at V and 1 base at J, with 11 bases between the two ends. The source of this sequence is a man between 18 and 35 years old in good health. The sequencing sample was made of naive CD4+ T cells sorted from blood. Regarding subset: CD45RA+ positively selected. The chain has TRBV9 and TRBJ2-4; perhaps TRBD2 as D (6 bases). CDR3 amino acids: CASSVGGGEAKNIQYF. Written as DNA, the CDR3 is TGTGCCAGCAGCGTAGGAGGAGGGGAGGCCAAAAACATTCAGTACTTC.